The sequence of this TCR beta chain was determined in a study of T-cell memory formation after mild COVID-19. Study summary: For the most part, TCR clusters were specific to one donor. Study findings and constraints: The study found contracting CD4+ clones mainly in CM and EM and contracting CD8+ clones in EMRA. That cross-reactive memory joined was suggested by some responding clones appearing in pre-infection memory.

With regard to this clonotype: Its antigen is still unknown.

TCRdb ran MiXCR on the 5' RACE reads and lists one entry per CDR3 protein. The sample includes about 430,000 distinct CDR3 sequences, 15% to 20% of them seen just once. The CDR3 is 15 amino acids. CDR1 is MGHRA and CDR2 is YSYEKL in the germline V gene. V was pared by 5 bases and J by 0 bases, with 13 bases between. Material: PBMCs or a T cell subset sorted from them (not recorded which). V usage is TRBV4-1 and J usage is TRBJ1-2; D not certain. The sequence came from a man between 18 and 29 years old who had mild COVID-19 (a few samples of this study predate the infection). Cell type and time point are not known. Here the CDR3 DNA reads TGCGCCAGCAGCGGAGAGGACCTAGCTAACTATGGCTACACCTTC. It is translated as CASSGEDLANYGYTF.